A single T cell receptor beta chain is shown here with its context. This sample was included in a study of shared clonotypes between healthy human individuals. Using immunoSEQ multiplex PCR, the repertoire was profiled, and TCRdb retains in-frame clones only, with some absent. This sample has roughly 700,000 clones, with less than 95% found just once. Germline CDR1 is SGHTA and CDR2 is FQGTGA. The CDR3 runs to 15 residues. V was cut by 2 bases and J by 6 bases, with 14 bases left in between. Sequenced material: memory CD8+ T cells from PBMCs. Subset described: CD45RO+ cells pooled with CCR7-negative TemRA cells. The chain employs TRBV7-3 and TRBJ2-1; D is possibly TRBD1 or TRBD2 (5 bases each). This receptor was obtained from a man between 18 and 35 years old in good health. Some clones in this sample may be carry-over from other donors' samples. The CDR3 sequence is CASSLEGTWGNEQFF. The CDR3, as DNA: TGTGCCAGCAGCTTAGAGGGGACCTGGGGCAATGAGCAGTTCTTC.